The present entry profiles one T cell receptor beta chain with its context. These data originate in a study of T cells in localized non-small cell lung cancer. The CDR3 runs to 15 residues. J lost 0 bases, V lost 9 bases, and 7 bases had no gene match. Germline-derived CDR1 and CDR2 are LNHDA and SQIVND (reference sequence). Profiling relied on immunoSEQ multiplex PCR, and the TCRdb table lists in-frame clones only, not all of them. Here the sample spans 2,000 to 2,500 clones, around 30% being singletons. The chain uses TRBV19 and TRBJ1-1, with 10 bases fitting TRBD1. This clonotype was sampled from a woman aged 35-75 years with stage II squamous cell lung carcinoma. Material: normal lung tissue next to the tumor, obtained before any cancer treatment. The CDR3 nucleotides are TGTGCCAGCCGGGACAGGGGTTTCATGAACACTGAAGCTTTCTTT. Amino acids: CASRDRGFMNTEAFF. The entire variable domain, with the rest obtained from reference TRBV19 and TRBJ1-1, is as follows: DGGITQSPKYLFRKEGQNVTLSCEQNLNHDAMYWYRQDPGQGLRLIYYSQIVNDFQKGDIAEGYSVSREKKESFPLTVTSAQKNPTAFYLCASRDRGFMNTEAFFGQGTRLTVV.